This TCR beta chain was sequenced for a study of T cell changes during pregnancy in multiple sclerosis. Profiling relied on immunoSEQ multiplex PCR, and the TCRdb table lists in-frame clones only, not all of them. Here the sample spans about 59,000 clones, approximately 94% being singletons. The CDR3 totals 17 residues. Germline CDR1 and CDR2: MNHEY and SMNVEV (reference sequence). The ends were cut back, 1 base at V and 1 base at J, with 14 bases in the middle. Source: CD8+ T cells from peripheral blood mononuclear cells, taken after pregnancy. The sequence was collected from a female donor with multiple sclerosis, enrolled in a pregnancy study. V usage is TRBV27 and J usage is TRBJ1-5, with D maybe TRBD1 (6 bases). This CDR3 reads CASSLYKQGPSNQPQHF. The CDR3 bases are TGTGCCAGCAGTTTATACAAACAGGGTCCGAGCAATCAGCCCCAGCATTTT.